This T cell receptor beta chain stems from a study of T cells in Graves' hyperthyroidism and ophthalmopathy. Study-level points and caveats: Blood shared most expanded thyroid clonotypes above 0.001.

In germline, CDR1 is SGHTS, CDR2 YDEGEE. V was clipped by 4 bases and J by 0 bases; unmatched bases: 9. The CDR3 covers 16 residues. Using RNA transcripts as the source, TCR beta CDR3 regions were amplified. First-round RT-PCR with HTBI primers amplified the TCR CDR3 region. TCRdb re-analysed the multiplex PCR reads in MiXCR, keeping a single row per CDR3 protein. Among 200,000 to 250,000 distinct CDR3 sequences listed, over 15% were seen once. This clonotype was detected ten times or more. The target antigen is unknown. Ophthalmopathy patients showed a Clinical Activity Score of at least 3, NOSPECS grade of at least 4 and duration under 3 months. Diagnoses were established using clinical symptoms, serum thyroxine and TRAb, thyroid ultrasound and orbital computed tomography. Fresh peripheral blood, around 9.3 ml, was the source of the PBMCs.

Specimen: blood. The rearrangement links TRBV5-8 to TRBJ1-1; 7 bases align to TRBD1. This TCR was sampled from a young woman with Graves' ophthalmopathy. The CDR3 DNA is TGTGCCAGCAGCAAAACACAGACAGGGTTGAACACTGAAGCTTTCTTT. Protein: CASSKTQTGLNTEAFF.